The subject of this entry is one T cell receptor (beta chain). Its antigen is unknown. The PCR had 60 Vbeta and 13 Jbeta primers. TCRdb's table, derived via immunoSEQ multiplex PCR, lists solely in-frame clones and lacks some. The table lists 60,000 to 75,000 clones, more than 75% of them singletons, with 7.5% to 9% in the top ten. The data stem from a study of cytomegalovirus exposure and HLA in healthy donors. The wider study: Among the approximately 400 donors who were genotyped, about 80% fell in the genetic ancestry cluster that is associated with self-reported Caucasian donors.

Whole-study findings and limits: Indistinguishable V segments, including TRBV6-2 and TRBV6-3, were excluded. Previous analysis showed most TCR beta V segments were productive about 90% or about 30% of the time.

The germline V gene encodes CDR1 SGHRS and CDR2 YFSETQ. J was trimmed by 7 bases and V by 6 bases; bases with no gene match: 19. CDR3 length: 17 amino acids. This TCR came from a man aged 18 to 30 in good health and CMV-seropositive. The V gene is TRBV5-1, the J gene TRBJ2-1; the match to TRBD2 covers 7 bases. The sequenced sample consisted of PBMCs. CDR3 DNA sequence: TGCGCCAGCAAGCAGGGAGGAACTAGCGCTGGTGGGAATGAGCAGTTCTTC. It specifies CASKQGGTSAGGNEQFF.